What follows describes a single T cell receptor beta chain. Germline V gene data show CDR1 as SGHAT and CDR2 as FQNNGV. The CDR3 covers 16 residues. V lost 4 bases, J lost 0 bases, and 13 bases lay in between. This sample was taken from a study of blood T cell repertoires in COVID-19. Study in general: T cells, B-cell-depleted T cells, or PBMCs provided the cDNA or gDNA that served as material.

Original processing notes: Researchers report that nucleated cell counts were estimated from reference gene primer amplification. Some clones are missing from TCRdb's copy, which holds only in-frame ones; the method was immunoSEQ multiplex PCR. That table supplies the V and J calls and clone size; D and trimming were determined from the DNA. This table holds approximately 90,000 clones, roughly 80% found once. J is TRBJ1-3 and V is TRBV11-2; tentatively, D is TRBD1 (6 bases). Input material: peripheral blood. The TCR originated in a man at least 80 years old with active or convalescent COVID-19. CDR3 bases: TGTGCCAGCAGCTCTCGGACAGTTTTCTCTGGAAACACCATATATTTT. Its translation: CASSSRTVFSGNTIYF. Full variable domain (missing parts from reference TRBV11-2 and TRBJ1-3): EAGVAQSPRYKIIEKRQSVAFWCNPISGHATLYWYQQILGQGPKLLIQFQNNGVVDDSQLPKDRFSAERLKGVDSTLKIQPAKLEDSAVYLCASSSRTVFSGNTIYFGEGSWLTVV.